This T cell receptor (beta chain) was sequenced during a study of cytomegalovirus exposure and HLA in healthy donors. Remarks on this clone: Its antigen is not identified.

V dropped 11 bases and J dropped 0 bases, with 19 bases sitting between them. Per germline, CDR1 ENHRY and CDR2 SYGVKD. The length of the CDR3 is 15 residues. Study findings and constraints: Most TCR sequences were seen very rarely across donors, but some public TCRs occurred in many. Researchers counted around 180 TCR beta chains as cytomegalovirus-associated.

Measured with immunoSEQ multiplex PCR; TCRdb has only the in-frame clones, and not every one. The sample shows some 83,000 clones, roughly 94% of them seen only once. The donors were members of the roughly 120-subject validation cohort (separate from the approximately 670-subject first cohort). Sequenced sample: PBMCs. This rearrangement joins TRBV10-3 to TRBJ1-2; D unresolved. The TCR comes from a woman under 30 in good health and CMV-seronegative. The CDR3 here is CAAAPPVGSNYGYTF. CDR3 nucleotide sequence: TGTGCCGCGGCCCCCCCAGTGGGTTCTAACTATGGCTACACCTTC.